This TCR beta chain was documented in a study of blood T cell repertoires in COVID-19. Produced via immunoSEQ multiplex PCR; TCRdb's table is partial and in-frame only. The data show 250,000 to 400,000 clones, around 90% seen once. The germline CDR1 and CDR2 sequences are LNHNV and YYDKDF (reference sequence). The J segment lost 2 bases and the V segment lost 4 bases, leaving 3 bases of the junction unmatched. The CDR3 runs 15 residues. The sequenced sample was peripheral blood. The chain couples TRBV15 to TRBJ2-1; 9 bases map to TRBD2. The clonotype comes from a woman aged 30 to 39 with COVID-19, enrolled during active disease. The CDR3 nucleotides read TGTGCCACCAGCACCCTAGCGGGAACCTACAATGAGCAGTTCTTC. Its protein product is CATSTLAGTYNEQFF. The variable domain in full, with the rest retrieved from reference TRBV15 and TRBJ2-1, is DAMVIQNPRYQVTQFGKPVTLSCSQTLNHNVMYWYQQKSSQAPKLLFHYYDKDFNNEADTPDNFQSRRPNTSFCFLDIRSPGLGDTAMYLCATSTLAGTYNEQFFGPGTRLTVL.